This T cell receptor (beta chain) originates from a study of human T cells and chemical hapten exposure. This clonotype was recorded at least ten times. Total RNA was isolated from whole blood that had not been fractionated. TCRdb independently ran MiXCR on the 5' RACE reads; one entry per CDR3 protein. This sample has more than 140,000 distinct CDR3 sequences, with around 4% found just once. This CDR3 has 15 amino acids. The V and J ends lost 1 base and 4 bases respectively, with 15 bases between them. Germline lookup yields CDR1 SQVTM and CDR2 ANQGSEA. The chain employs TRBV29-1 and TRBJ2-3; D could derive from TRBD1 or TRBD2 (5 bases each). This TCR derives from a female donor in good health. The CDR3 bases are TGCAGCGTTGAAGGCGGGCCAGGGAGACCAGATACGCAGTATTTT. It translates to CSVEGGPGRPDTQYF.